This TCR beta chain was found in a study of T cell changes during pregnancy in multiple sclerosis (dated by TCRdb to between 2019 and 2020). Background on the whole study: Changes in the T cell repertoire over the course of pregnancy were examined in this study in women with multiple sclerosis.

Comments on this clone: Its binding antigen is unknown. No much larger clonotype is one base removed from it; base qualities were not supplied.

The receptor library was made with the immunoSEQ multiplex PCR assay. This immuneACCESS table, as held by TCRdb, lists in-frame sequences with V and J called but not all clones. Of the missing ones, under half trace to an unresolved V gene in checked studies; the others have no known cause. The sample records about 39,000 clones, roughly 93% of which are singletons. Of the sample, approximately 0.35% is held by the ten largest clones. From a lookup of the germline V gene, CDR1 and CDR2 are ENHRY and SYGVKD. From the cysteine up to the phenylalanine, the CDR3 has a length of 12 residues. Only CDR3 DNA is held: 36 bases, read in frame from base 1. At the junction V is shortened by 8 bases and J by 5 bases, with 13 bases in between.

The TCR originated in a female donor with multiple sclerosis, enrolled in a pregnancy study. The rearrangement combines TRBV10-3 with TRBJ2-7; a tentative D match to TRBD2 spans 5 bases. This material consisted of CD4+ T cells from peripheral blood mononuclear cells, taken after pregnancy. The DNA sequence is TGTGCCATCGGCGACTATCAGGACGAGCAGTACTTC. This gives the protein CAIGDYQDEQYF.